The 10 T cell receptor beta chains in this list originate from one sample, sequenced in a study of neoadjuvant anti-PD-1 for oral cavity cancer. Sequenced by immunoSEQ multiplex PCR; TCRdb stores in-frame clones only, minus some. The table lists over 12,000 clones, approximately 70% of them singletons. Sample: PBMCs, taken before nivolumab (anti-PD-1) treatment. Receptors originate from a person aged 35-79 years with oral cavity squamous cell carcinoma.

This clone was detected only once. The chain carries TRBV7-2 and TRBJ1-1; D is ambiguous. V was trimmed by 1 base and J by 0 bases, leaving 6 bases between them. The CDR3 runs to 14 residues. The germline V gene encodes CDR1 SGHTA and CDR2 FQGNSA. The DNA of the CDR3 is TGTGCCAGCAGCTTAGGGCCCTTGAACACTGAAGCTTTCTTT. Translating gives CASSLGPLNTEAFF. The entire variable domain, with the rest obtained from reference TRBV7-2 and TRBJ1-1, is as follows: GAGVSQSPSNKVTEKGKDVELRCDPISGHTALYWYRQSLGQGLEFLIYFQGNSAPDKSGLPSDRFSAERTGGSVSTLTIQRTQQEDSAVYLCASSLGPLNTEAFFGQGTRLTVV.

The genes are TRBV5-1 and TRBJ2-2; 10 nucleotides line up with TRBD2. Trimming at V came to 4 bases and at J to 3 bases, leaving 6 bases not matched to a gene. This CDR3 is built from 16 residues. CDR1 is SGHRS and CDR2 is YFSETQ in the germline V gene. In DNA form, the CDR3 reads TGCGCCAGCAGCCCGCCCGGACTAGCGGACACCGGGGAGCTGTTTTTT. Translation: CASSPPGLADTGELFF.

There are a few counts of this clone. The CDR3 nucleotides read TGTGCCAGCAGCTTGTTCGACGGGGGAAACACCATATATTTT. Translated, it gives CASSLFDGGNTIYF. J is TRBJ1-3 and V is TRBV5-4; D uncertain. This CDR3 spans 14 amino acids. V lost 1 base and J lost 4, with 9 bases in between. Per the germline V gene, CDR1 is SGHNT and CDR2 is YYREEE (reference sequence).

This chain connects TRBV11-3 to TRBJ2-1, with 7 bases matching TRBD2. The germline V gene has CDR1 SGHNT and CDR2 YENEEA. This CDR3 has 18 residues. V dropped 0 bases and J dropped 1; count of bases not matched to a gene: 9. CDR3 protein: CASSLDQGGTTSYNEQFF. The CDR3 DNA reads TGTGCCAGCAGCTTAGATCAGGGAGGGACTACGTCCTACAATGAGCAGTTCTTC.

The DNA for the CDR3 is TGTGCCAGCAGTTTTCTAGACACACACTATGGCTACACCTTC. Translation: CASSFLDTHYGYTF. The chain joins TRBV28 to TRBJ1-2, with D unclear. With 3 bases removed from V and 3 bases from J, the gap between germline ends came to 11 bases. Looked up from germline, CDR1 is MDHEN and CDR2 is SYDVKM. This CDR3 spans 14 amino acids.

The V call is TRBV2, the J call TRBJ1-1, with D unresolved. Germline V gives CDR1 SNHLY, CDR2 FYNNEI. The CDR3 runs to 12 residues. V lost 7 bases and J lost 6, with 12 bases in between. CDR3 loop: CASTLARAEAFF. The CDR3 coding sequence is TGTGCCAGCACCCTCGCAAGGGCTGAAGCTTTCTTT.

CDR3 loop: CASRRALGDTQYF. The CDR3 DNA is TGTGCCAGCCGCAGGGCCCTTGGGGATACGCAGTATTTT. The rearrangement joins TRBV25-1 to TRBJ2-3, with D perhaps TRBD1 (5 bases). The length of the CDR3 is 13 residues. Trimming removed 8 bases from V and 6 bases from J, with 15 bases in between. The germline V gene encodes CDR1 MGHDK and CDR2 SYGVNS.

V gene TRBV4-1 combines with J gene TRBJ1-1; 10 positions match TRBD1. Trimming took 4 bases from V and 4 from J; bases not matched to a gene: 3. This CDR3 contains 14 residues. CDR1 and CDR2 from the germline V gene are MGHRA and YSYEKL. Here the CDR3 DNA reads TGCGCCAGCAGCCTTCGGGACAGGGGCACTGAAGCTTTCTTT. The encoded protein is CASSLRDRGTEAFF.

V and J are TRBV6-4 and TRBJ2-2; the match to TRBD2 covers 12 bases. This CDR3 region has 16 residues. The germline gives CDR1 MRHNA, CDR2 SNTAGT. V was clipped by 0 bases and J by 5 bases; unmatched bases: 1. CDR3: CASSDSGTSGTGELFF. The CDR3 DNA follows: TGTGCCAGCAGTGACTCGGGGACTAGCGGGACCGGGGAGCTGTTTTTT.

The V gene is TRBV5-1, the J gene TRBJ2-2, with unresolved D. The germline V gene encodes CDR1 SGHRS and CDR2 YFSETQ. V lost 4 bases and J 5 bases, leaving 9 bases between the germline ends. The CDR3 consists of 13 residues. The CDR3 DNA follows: TGCGCCAGCAGCACCCAGGAAACCGGGGAGCTGTTTTTT. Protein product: CASSTQETGELFF. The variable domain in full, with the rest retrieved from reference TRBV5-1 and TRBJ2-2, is KAGVTQTPRYLIKTRGQQVTLSCSPISGHRSVSWYQQTPGQGLQFLFEYFSETQRNKGNFPGRFSGRQFSNSRSEMNVSTLELGDSALYLCASSTQETGELFFGEGSRLTVL.